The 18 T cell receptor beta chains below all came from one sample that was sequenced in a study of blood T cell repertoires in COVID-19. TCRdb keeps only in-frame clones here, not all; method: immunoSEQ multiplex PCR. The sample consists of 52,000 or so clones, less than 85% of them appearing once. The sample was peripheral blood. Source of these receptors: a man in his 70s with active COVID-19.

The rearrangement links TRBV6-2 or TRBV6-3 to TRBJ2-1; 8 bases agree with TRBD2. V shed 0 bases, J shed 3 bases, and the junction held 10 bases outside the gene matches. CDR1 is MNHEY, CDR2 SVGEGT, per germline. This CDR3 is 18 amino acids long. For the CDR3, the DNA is TGTGCCAGCAGTTACTCGATCCTCAGCGGGAGAGACTACAATGAGCAGTTCTTC. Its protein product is CASSYSILSGRDYNEQFF.

The CDR3 spells CSVGGASGNHNEQFF. The CDR3 region has the DNA TGCAGCGTTGGGGGGGCTAGCGGGAACCACAATGAGCAGTTCTTC. The chain couples TRBV29-1 to TRBJ2-1, with 9 bases identical to TRBD2. Germline V CDR1 and CDR2: SQVTM, ANQGSEA. Germline trimming cut 4 bases from V and 5 bases from J; bases unmatched to any gene: 9. CDR3 length: 15 amino acids.

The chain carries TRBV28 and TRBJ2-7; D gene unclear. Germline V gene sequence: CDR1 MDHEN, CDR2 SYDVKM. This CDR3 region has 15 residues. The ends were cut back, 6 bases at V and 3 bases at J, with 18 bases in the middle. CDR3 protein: CASSPPALGDYEQYF. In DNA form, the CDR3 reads TGTGCCAGCAGCCCACCGGCCCTTGGAGACTACGAGCAGTACTTC. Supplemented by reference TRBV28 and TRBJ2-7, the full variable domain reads DVKVTQSSRYLVKRTGEKVFLECVQDMDHENMFWYRQDPGLGLRLIYFSYDVKMKEKGDIPEGYSVSREKKERFSLILESASTNQTSMYLCASSPPALGDYEQYFGPGTRLTVT.

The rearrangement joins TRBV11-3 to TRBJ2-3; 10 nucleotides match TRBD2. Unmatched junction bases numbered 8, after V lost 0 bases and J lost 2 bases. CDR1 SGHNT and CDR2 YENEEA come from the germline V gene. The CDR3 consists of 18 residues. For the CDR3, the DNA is TGTGCCAGCAGCTTAGATCCGGCAGGACTAGCGGACACAGATACGCAGTATTTT. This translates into CASSLDPAGLADTDTQYF.

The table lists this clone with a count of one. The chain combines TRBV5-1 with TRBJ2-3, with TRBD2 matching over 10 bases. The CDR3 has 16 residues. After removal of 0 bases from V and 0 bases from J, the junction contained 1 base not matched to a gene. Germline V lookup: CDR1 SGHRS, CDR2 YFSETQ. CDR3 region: CASSLGSGRSTDTQYF. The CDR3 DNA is TGCGCCAGCAGCTTGGGTAGCGGGAGGAGCACAGATACGCAGTATTTT.

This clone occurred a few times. The CDR3 DNA follows: TGTGCCTGGAGTGTGGGAGGGGTGAACACCGGGGAGCTGTTTTTT. Its protein is CAWSVGGVNTGELFF. The chain recombines TRBV30 with TRBJ2-2, with 7 bases lining up with TRBD2. The V and J ends lost 0 bases and 1 base, in that order; junction bases with no gene match: 2. Looked up from germline, CDR1 is GTSNPN and CDR2 is SVGIG (reference sequence). This CDR3 is 15 amino acids long.

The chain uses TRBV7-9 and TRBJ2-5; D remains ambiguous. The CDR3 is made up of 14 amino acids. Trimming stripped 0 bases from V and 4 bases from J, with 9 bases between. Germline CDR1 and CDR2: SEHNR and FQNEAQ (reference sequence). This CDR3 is CASSLAEIRETQYF. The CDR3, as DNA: TGTGCCAGCAGCTTAGCGGAGATCCGAGAGACCCAGTACTTC.

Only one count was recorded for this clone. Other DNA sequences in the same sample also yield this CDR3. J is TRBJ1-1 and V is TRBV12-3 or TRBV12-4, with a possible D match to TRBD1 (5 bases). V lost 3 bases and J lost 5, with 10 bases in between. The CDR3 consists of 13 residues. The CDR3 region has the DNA TGTGCCAGCAGTTTCGGGGGGGGAACTGAAGCTTTCTTT. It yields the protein CASSFGGGTEAFF.

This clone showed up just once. CDR3 bases: TGTGCCAGCAGTGATATGGAGGAGCCCTACAATGAGCAGTTCTTC. Amino acid sequence: CASSDMEEPYNEQFF. V is TRBV2 and J is TRBJ2-1, with D perhaps matching TRBD2 (5 bases). This CDR3 is built from 15 residues. V was shortened by 3 bases and J by 2 bases, with 11 bases between the two germline ends. Germline CDR1 SNHLY, CDR2 FYNNEI. The whole variable domain, filled in from reference TRBV2 and TRBJ2-1, reads EPEVTQTPSHQVTQMGQEVILRCVPISNHLYFYWYRQILGQKVEFLVSFYNNEISEKSEIFDDQFSVERPDGSNFTLKIRSTKLEDSAMYFCASSDMEEPYNEQFFGPGTRLTVL.

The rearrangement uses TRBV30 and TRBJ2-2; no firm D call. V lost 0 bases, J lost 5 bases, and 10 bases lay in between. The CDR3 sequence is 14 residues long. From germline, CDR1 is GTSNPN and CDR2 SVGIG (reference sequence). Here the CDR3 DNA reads TGTGCCTGGAGTGTAGGAGTAAAGACCGGGGAGCTGTTTTTT. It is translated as CAWSVGVKTGELFF.

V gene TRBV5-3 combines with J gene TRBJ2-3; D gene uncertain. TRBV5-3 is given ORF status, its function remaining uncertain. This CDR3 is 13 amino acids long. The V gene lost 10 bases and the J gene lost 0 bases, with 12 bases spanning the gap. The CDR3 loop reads CACHFSSTDTQYF. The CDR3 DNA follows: TGTGCCTGCCACTTCTCTAGCACAGATACGCAGTATTTT.

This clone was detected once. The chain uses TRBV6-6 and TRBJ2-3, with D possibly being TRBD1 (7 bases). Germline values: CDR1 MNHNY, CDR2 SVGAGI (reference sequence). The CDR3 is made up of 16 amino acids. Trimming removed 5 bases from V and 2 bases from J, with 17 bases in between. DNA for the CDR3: TGTGCCAGCAGTGGCGGGGACAGAGGCCACACAGATACGCAGTATTTT. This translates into CASSGGDRGHTDTQYF.

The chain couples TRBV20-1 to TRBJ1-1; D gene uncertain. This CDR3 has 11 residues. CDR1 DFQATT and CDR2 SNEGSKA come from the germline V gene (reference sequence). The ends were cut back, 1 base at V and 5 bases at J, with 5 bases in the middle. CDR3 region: CSARAVTEAFF. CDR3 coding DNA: TGCAGTGCTAGAGCCGTAACTGAAGCTTTCTTT.

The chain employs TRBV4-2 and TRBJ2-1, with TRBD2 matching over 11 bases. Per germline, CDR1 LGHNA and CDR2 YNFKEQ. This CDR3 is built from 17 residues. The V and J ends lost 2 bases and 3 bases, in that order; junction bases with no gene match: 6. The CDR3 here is CASSQLPGLADYNEQFF. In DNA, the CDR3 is TGTGCCAGCAGCCAACTTCCGGGACTAGCGGACTACAATGAGCAGTTCTTC.

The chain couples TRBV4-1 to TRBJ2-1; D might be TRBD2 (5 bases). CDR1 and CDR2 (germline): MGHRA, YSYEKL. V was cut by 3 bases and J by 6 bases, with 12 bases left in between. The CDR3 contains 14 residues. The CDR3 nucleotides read TGCGCCAGCAGCCAGAGGGTAAGCGCCAATGAGCAGTTCTTC. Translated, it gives CASSQRVSANEQFF.

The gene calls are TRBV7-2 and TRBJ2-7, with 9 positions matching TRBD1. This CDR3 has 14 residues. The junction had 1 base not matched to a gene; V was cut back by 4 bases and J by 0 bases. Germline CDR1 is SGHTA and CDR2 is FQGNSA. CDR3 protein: CASSSTGGSYEQYF. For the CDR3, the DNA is TGTGCCAGCAGCTCGACAGGGGGCTCCTACGAGCAGTACTTC.

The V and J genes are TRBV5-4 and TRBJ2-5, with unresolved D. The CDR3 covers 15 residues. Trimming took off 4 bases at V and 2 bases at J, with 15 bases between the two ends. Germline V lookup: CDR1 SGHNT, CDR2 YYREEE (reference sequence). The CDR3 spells CASSERSTPQETQYF. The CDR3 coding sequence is TGTGCCAGCAGCGAGCGAAGTACACCTCAAGAGACCCAGTACTTC.

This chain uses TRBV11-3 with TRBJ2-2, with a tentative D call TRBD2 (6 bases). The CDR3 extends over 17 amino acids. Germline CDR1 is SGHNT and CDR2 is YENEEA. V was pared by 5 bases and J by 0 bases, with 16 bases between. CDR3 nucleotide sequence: TGTGCCAGCAGCCCCGGGAACGGGGGTGCGAACACCGGGGAGCTGTTTTTT. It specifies CASSPGNGGANTGELFF.